This T cell receptor (beta chain) derives from a study of cytomegalovirus exposure and HLA in healthy donors. Study in general: Most donors, roughly 84% of approximately 400 genotyped, fell in the Caucasian-associated ancestry cluster. Study-level points and caveats: It was taken for granted in presence/absence analyses that sequencing depth across donors was roughly uniform.

Donors showed nominal health when sampled, although they likely had unrecorded immune exposures. CDR1 SGHVS and CDR2 FQNEAQ come from the germline V gene. The CDR3 contains 14 residues. Trimming took off 2 bases at V and 4 bases at J, with 10 bases between the two ends. The PCR contained 60 Vbeta and 13 Jbeta primers. The data were produced by immunoSEQ multiplex PCR, yet TCRdb's version contains in-frame clones alone and is incomplete. The data contain around 94,000 clones, roughly 79% of them seen just once; the ten biggest clones take up 4.5% to 5.5%. This clone was seen more than once but under ten times. Its target is unknown.

The clonotype comes from a woman in her 40s in good health and CMV-seronegative. Sequenced material: PBMCs. The V and J genes are TRBV7-8 and TRBJ2-3; the D is unclear. Here the CDR3 DNA reads TGTGCCAGCAGCTTACTTTTGGGCCCAGATACGCAGTATTTT. Translation gives CASSLLLGPDTQYF.